One T cell receptor beta chain is described in this entry. This record comes from a study of T cell responses to AZD1222 COVID-19 vaccine. Only in-frame clones appear in the TCRdb table, and some are missing; sequencing was by immunoSEQ multiplex PCR. This sample carries about 200,000 clones, 90% to 95% of them seen once, and the ten largest clones take 3% to 3.5%. V dropped 0 bases and J dropped 1; count of bases not matched to a gene: 8. CDR1 and CDR2 from the germline V gene are LNHNV and YYDKDF (reference sequence). The CDR3 totals 19 residues. The origin of this receptor is an adult who received the AZD1222 COVID-19 vaccine. Sequences were derived from peripheral blood, sampled 28 days after the second AZD1222 dose. The chain recombines TRBV15 with TRBJ2-2, with 10 bases aligning to TRBD1. This CDR3 reads CATSRDPSGQGGNTGELFF. The CDR3 DNA reads as TGTGCCACCAGCAGAGATCCCTCCGGACAGGGGGGGAACACCGGGGAGCTGTTTTTT.